Below are 21 T cell receptor beta chains sequenced from a single sample in a study of long-term antiretroviral therapy in people with HIV. This was the immunoSEQ v3.0 assay at survey level. Libraries were prepared by immunoSEQ multiplex PCR; TCRdb keeps only in-frame clonotypes and omits some of them. The sample has roughly 50,000 clones, under 90% seen once. Source: unsorted PBMCs, taken 0.8 years after starting antiretroviral therapy. These receptors came from a woman under 30 with HIV.

The rearrangement joins TRBV28 to TRBJ2-7, with D maybe TRBD1 (6 bases). V was clipped by 6 bases and J by 7 bases, with 13 bases between them. Germline CDR1 is MDHEN and CDR2 is SYDVKM. CDR3 length equals 12 residues. Written as DNA, the CDR3 is TGTGCCAGCAGCCGCAGGGGAACGGAGCAGTACTTC. It encodes CASSRRGTEQYF.

This clone was observed a handful of times. The chain employs TRBV9 and TRBJ2-1; 12 positions match TRBD1. The CDR3 extends over 15 amino acids. Germline V gives CDR1 SGDLS, CDR2 YYNGEE. V was pared by 0 bases and J by 10 bases, with 5 bases of the junction left unmatched. The CDR3 sequence: CASSVEGQGAWEQFF. Written as DNA, the CDR3 is TGTGCCAGCAGCGTAGAGGGACAGGGGGCGTGGGAGCAGTTCTTC.

The chain uses TRBV18 and TRBJ1-2, with unresolved D. V gave up 1 base and J gave up 1 base, with 4 bases separating them. The CDR3 covers 13 residues. The germline V gene encodes CDR1 KGHSH and CDR2 LQKENI. The CDR3 protein is CASSPQGNYGYTF. In nucleotides, the CDR3 is TGTGCCAGCTCACCACAGGGTAACTATGGCTACACCTTC.

V is TRBV7-9 and J is TRBJ2-2; TRBD1 agrees at 7 bases. CDR3 length: 16 amino acids. From germline, CDR1 is SEHNR and CDR2 FQNEAQ (reference sequence). Trimming took 1 base from V and 2 from J; bases not matched to a gene: 4. The CDR3 spells CASSLDRGNNTGELFF. The CDR3 DNA sequence: TGTGCCAGCAGCTTAGACAGGGGCAATAACACCGGGGAGCTGTTTTTT. Combining the CDR3 with reference TRBV7-9 and TRBJ2-2 gives the whole variable domain DTGVSQNPRHKITKRGQNVTFRCDPISEHNRLYWYRQTLGQGPEFLTYFQNEAQLEKSRLLSDRFSAERPKGSFSTLEIQRTEQGDSAMYLCASSLDRGNNTGELFFGEGSRLTVL.

This clone was found a few times. The rearrangement links TRBV7-6 to TRBJ2-2, with 14 nucleotides matching TRBD2. Germline lookup yields CDR1 SGHVS and CDR2 FNYEAQ. Trimming took 5 bases from V and 7 from J; bases not matched to a gene: 9. The CDR3 totals 17 residues. The CDR3 DNA follows: TGTGCCAGCAGCCTTGGACTAGCGGGAGGATCGGGCGGGGAGCTGTTTTTT. Its protein is CASSLGLAGGSGGELFF.

This clone has more than one count but fewer than ten. V gene TRBV2 combines with J gene TRBJ2-7; the D is unclear. The V gene lost 9 bases and the J gene lost 2 bases, with 5 bases spanning the gap. Per the germline V gene, CDR1 is SNHLY and CDR2 is FYNNEI. The CDR3 extends over 10 amino acids. The CDR3 nucleotides read TGTGCCAGTGGGCCCTACGAGCAGTACTTC. Its translation: CASGPYEQYF.

A note on this clone: Compared with germline, one end of the junction differs, possibly owing to a read error. This sequence joins TRBV7-7 and TRBJ2-2; the D gene could be TRBD1 or TRBD2 (5 bases each). Germline V lookup: CDR1 SSHAT, CDR2 FNYEAQ (reference sequence). CDR3 length: 16 amino acids. The CDR3 loop is CASSLGPGRNTGELFF. In DNA, the CDR3 is TGTGCTAGCAGCTTAGGGCCGGGGCGGAACACCGGGGAGCTGTTTTTT.

This clone was picked up one time. The chain is built from TRBV28 and TRBJ2-7; possible D gene TRBD1, 6 bases. CDR1 is MDHEN, CDR2 SYDVKM, per germline. The CDR3 totals 14 residues. Trimming removed 5 bases at V and 0 bases at J, with 11 bases between. The CDR3 protein is CASSPGTFSYEQYF. The DNA of the CDR3 is TGTGCCAGCAGTCCCGGGACATTCTCCTACGAGCAGTACTTC. The complete variable domain, with remaining parts taken from reference TRBV28 and TRBJ2-7, reads DVKVTQSSRYLVKRTGEKVFLECVQDMDHENMFWYRQDPGLGLRLIYFSYDVKMKEKGDIPEGYSVSREKKERFSLILESASTNQTSMYLCASSPGTFSYEQYFGPGTRLTVT.

The chain has TRBV4-3 and TRBJ1-2; D is perhaps TRBD1 (6 bases). Germline loops: CDR1 LGHNA, CDR2 YSLEER. The CDR3 loop spans 15 amino acids. V was shortened by 0 bases and J by 3 bases, with 11 bases between the two germline ends. DNA for the CDR3: TGCGCCAGCAGCCAAGATGGGCGGACAGACTATGGCTACACCTTC. Encoded protein: CASSQDGRTDYGYTF.

The V gene is TRBV6-1, the J gene TRBJ2-3; maybe TRBD2 (5 bases). The CDR3 has 14 residues. V lost 2 bases and J lost 8, with 14 bases in between. Per the germline V gene, CDR1 is MNHNS and CDR2 is SASEGT. In nucleotides, the CDR3 is TGTGCCAGCAGTGAATTAATGACTAAGGGTACGCAGTATTTT. It encodes CASSELMTKGTQYF.

This clone was observed a handful of times. The gene calls are TRBV6-1 and TRBJ1-1; D uncertain. CDR1 is MNHNS and CDR2 is SASEGT in the germline V gene. The CDR3 consists of 14 residues. With 2 bases removed from V and 0 bases from J, the gap between germline ends came to 7 bases. CDR3 in amino acids: CASSEMVLNTEAFF. The DNA of the CDR3 is TGTGCCAGCAGTGAAATGGTGTTGAACACTGAAGCTTTCTTT.

V and J are TRBV6-8 and TRBJ2-1; TRBD2 matches at 13 bases. The V segment lost 10 bases and the J segment 0 bases; nucleotides outside the gene matches: 12. Germline V lookup: CDR1 MNHGY, CDR2 SAAAGT. The CDR3 is 18 residues long. CDR3 residues: CATGHFRTSGSSYNEQFF. CDR3 bases: TGTGCCACCGGTCATTTCAGGACTAGCGGGAGCTCCTACAATGAGCAGTTCTTC.

The chain is built from TRBV6-5 and TRBJ1-6, with D perhaps TRBD1 (6 bases). V was clipped by 6 bases and J by 5 bases, with 14 bases between them. The CDR3 contains 15 residues. Germline values: CDR1 MNHEY, CDR2 SVGAGI. The CDR3 loop reads CASRGGGADNSPLHF. For the CDR3, the DNA is TGTGCCAGCAGGGGCGGGGGGGCGGATAATTCACCCCTCCACTTT.

The chain joins TRBV5-1 to TRBJ2-3; 9 bases match TRBD1. CDR3 size: 15 residues. Germline V lookup: CDR1 SGHRS, CDR2 YFSETQ. The ends lost 2 bases at V and 2 bases at J; junction bases unmatched: 3. The CDR3 nucleotides read TGCGCCAGCAGCTTCCGGACAGGGGACACAGATACGCAGTATTTT. Translating it yields CASSFRTGDTDTQYF.

V usage is TRBV7-9 and J usage is TRBJ1-2; TRBD1 is a possible D gene (5 bases). Deletions cut 6 bases from V and 4 bases from J, with 12 bases between. The CDR3 runs 13 residues. The germline CDR1 and CDR2 sequences are SEHNR and FQNEAQ (reference sequence). The CDR3 loop reads CASRTGASYGYTF. The CDR3 DNA reads TGTGCCAGCAGGACTGGGGCTTCCTATGGCTACACCTTC. Together with reference TRBV7-9 and TRBJ1-2, the CDR3 gives the full variable domain: DTGVSQNPRHKITKRGQNVTFRCDPISEHNRLYWYRQTLGQGPEFLTYFQNEAQLEKSRLLSDRFSAERPKGSFSTLEIQRTEQGDSAMYLCASRTGASYGYTFGSGTRLTVV.

The rearrangement joins TRBV5-5 to TRBJ1-5; 11 bases are a match to TRBD1. V dropped 7 bases and J dropped 1; count of bases not matched to a gene: 1. Germline CDR1 is SGHKS and CDR2 is YYEKEE (reference sequence). CDR3 length: 14 amino acids. CDR3 amino acids: CASGTGGSNQPQHF. The CDR3 nucleotides are TGTGCCAGCGGGACAGGGGGAAGCAATCAGCCCCAGCATTTT.

This clone has a single count. This chain connects TRBV6-1 to TRBJ2-7; D may be TRBD1 (5 bases). The end of the DNA fits TRBJ2-1 better, so the J call may be wrong. Germline V gene sequence: CDR1 MNHNS, CDR2 SASEGT. The CDR3 runs 13 residues. The CDR3 loop reads CASSEALQAAQFF. CDR3 nucleotide sequence: TGTGCCAGCAGTGAAGCGTTACAGGCAGCCCAGTTCTTC.

This clone was counted once. The CDR3 region is CASRARGDRDTDTQYF. The CDR3 DNA reads as TGTGCCAGCCGCGCCCGTGGGGACAGAGACACAGATACGCAGTATTTT. The chain is built from TRBV18 and TRBJ2-3; 7 bases are a match to TRBD1. With 8 bases clipped from V and 2 bases from J, the junction kept 13 bases outside the gene matches. In germline, CDR1 is KGHSH, CDR2 LQKENI. This CDR3 spans 16 amino acids. The variable domain in full, with the rest retrieved from reference TRBV18 and TRBJ2-3, is NAGVMQNPRHLVRRRGQEARLRCSPMKGHSHVYWYRQLPEEGLKFMVYLQKENIIDESGMPKERFSAEFPKEGPSILRIQQVVRGDSAAYFCASRARGDRDTDTQYFGPGTRLTVL.

The rearrangement uses TRBV5-4 and TRBJ2-7; no clear D. The germline V gene encodes CDR1 SGHNT and CDR2 YYREEE (reference sequence). V gave up 2 bases and J gave up 0 bases, with 9 bases separating them. This CDR3 is built from 14 residues. CDR3 protein: CASSLSGSSYEQYF. Written as DNA, the CDR3 is TGTGCCAGCAGCTTATCGGGCAGCTCCTACGAGCAGTACTTC.

This chain uses TRBV28 with TRBJ2-7; 7 bases are a match to TRBD2. This CDR3 spans 13 amino acids. Germline V gene data show CDR1 as MDHEN and CDR2 as SYDVKM. V lost 3 bases and J lost 3; bases outside the gene matches: 2. CDR3 nucleotides: TGTGCCAGCAGTTTCGCGGGAGACTACGAGCAGTACTTC. This gives the protein CASSFAGDYEQYF.

The chain recombines TRBV6-5 with TRBJ2-7, with 9 bases lining up with TRBD2. Germline values: CDR1 MNHEY, CDR2 SVGAGI. The ends lost 5 bases at V and 6 bases at J; junction bases unmatched: 5. This CDR3 has 13 amino acids. CDR3 nucleotides: TGTGCCAGCAGTCTCGGGACTAGCACCGAGCAGTACTTC. Residues: CASSLGTSTEQYF.